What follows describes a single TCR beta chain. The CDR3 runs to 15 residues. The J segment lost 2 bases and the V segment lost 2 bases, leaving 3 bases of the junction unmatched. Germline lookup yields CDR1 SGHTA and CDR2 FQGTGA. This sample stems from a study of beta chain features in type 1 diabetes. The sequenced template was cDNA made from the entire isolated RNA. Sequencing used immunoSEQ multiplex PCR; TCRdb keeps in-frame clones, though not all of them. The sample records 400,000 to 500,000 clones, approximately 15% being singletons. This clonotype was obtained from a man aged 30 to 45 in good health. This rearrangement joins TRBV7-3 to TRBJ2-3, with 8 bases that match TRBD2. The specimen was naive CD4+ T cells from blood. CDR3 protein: CASSLLAGSTDTQYF. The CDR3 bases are TGTGCCAGCAGCTTACTAGCGGGTTCCACAGATACGCAGTATTTT.